The present T cell receptor (beta chain) was sequenced within a study of T cell responses to AZD1222 COVID-19 vaccine. Notes on the study in general: Following two doses of AZD1222, Spike-specific TCR breadth and depth rose. Reports indicate that nearly half of spike-specific TCRs are directed at unmutated variant regions.

To note about this clone: Its antigen is unidentified.

The table came from immunoSEQ multiplex PCR; TCRdb's copy has only in-frame clones and leaves some out. The table shows tens of thousands of clones, with 90% to 95% occurring only once. The ends were cut back, 3 bases at V and 4 bases at J, with 13 bases in the middle. The CDR3 extends over 15 amino acids. CDR1 and CDR2 from the germline V gene are SGHAT and FQNNGV. This TCR was sampled from an adult who received the AZD1222 COVID-19 vaccine. This sequence joins TRBV11-2 and TRBJ1-3; possible D gene TRBD1, 5 bases. The sequenced sample was peripheral blood, obtained 28 days after the second AZD1222 dose. DNA for the CDR3: TGTGCCAGCAGCTTGCGGGGGACGTCCGGAAACACCATATATTTT. Protein: CASSLRGTSGNTIYF.